This TCR beta chain was sequenced in a study of T cell repertoires in cytomegalovirus infection. Study-wide context: An indication of both CMV infection and matching HLA type came from public TCR beta signatures.

TCRdb reanalysed the reads using MiXCR and keeps one entry per CDR3 protein. The sample lists approximately 500,000 distinct CDR3 sequences; around 27% were seen once. Germline loops: CDR1 MNHEY, CDR2 SMNVEV (reference sequence). Trimming removed 3 bases from V and 7 bases from J, with 18 bases in between. The CDR3 sequence is 15 residues long. Remarks on this clonotype: What it recognizes is unknown.

General study results and limits: HLA-C-restricted CMV-specific TCR beta clonotypes prevailed in the ex vivo response. Cumulative frequency (of public TCR beta family members) identified carriers of CMV plus the relevant HLA.

The specimen was PBMCs. This TCR derives from a human donor in good health (CMV status not recorded). Some clones in this sample may be carry-over from other donors' samples. The gene calls are TRBV27 and TRBJ1-2; D uncertain. DNA for the CDR3: TGTGCCAGCAGTTTTAACACACCGAGAAGTAGTGGCTACACCTTC. It yields the protein CASSFNTPRSSGYTF.